This TCR beta chain was retrieved from a study of regulatory T cells in long-lasting Graves disease. Building of the TCR beta libraries involved iRepertoire HTBI primers and Arm-PCR of CDR3 regions. Using its own MiXCR run on the multiplex PCR reads, TCRdb lists one record per CDR3 protein. The sample contains a few hundred thousand distinct CDR3 sequences, approximately 23% of which appear only once. This clonotype was counted ten times or more. The target antigen is unknown. Specified time point: persistent/refractory GD, antithyroid drugs over 5 years with positive TRAb. PBMC-derived RNA was used for the TCR library. Trimming left V 2 bases short and J 6 bases short, with 13 bases between. Germline CDR1 and CDR2: MDHEN and SYDVKM. The CDR3 is made up of 14 amino acids. Overall study results and limits: There were preferences for TRBV28, TRBJ1-2 and TRBJ2-5 in persistent disease. Those with persistent Graves' had less TCR diversity than newly diagnosed patients.

The material was peripheral blood mononuclear cells (PBMCs), obtained when the disease was refractory, from a patient treated with antithyroid drugs. The chain is built from TRBV28 and TRBJ1-2; a weak D match, TRBD1 (6 bases). The TCR was taken from a middle-aged woman with Graves disease. The CDR3 DNA is TGTGCCAGCAGTTTAGATTTGGGGGCGCATGGCTACACCTTC. Its translation: CASSLDLGAHGYTF.